This T cell receptor beta chain derives from a study of T-cell memory formation after mild COVID-19. Overall study results and limits: Prior to infection, memory already included some responding clones, suggesting cross-reactive memory joined. Researchers report contracting CD4+ clones mostly in CM and EM, with CD8+ clones in EMRA.

This clonotype was found a few times. Its cognate antigen is unknown. This CDR3 region has 17 residues. V was pared by 4 bases and J by 0 bases, with 16 bases between. Germline assignment: CDR1 SSHAT and CDR2 FNYEAQ (reference sequence). Each CDR3 protein gets one entry after TCRdb re-called the 5' RACE reads with MiXCR. The table lists 300,000 to 350,000 distinct CDR3 sequences, roughly 13% of them singletons. This TCR derives from a man between 18 and 29 years old who had mild COVID-19 (a few samples of this study predate the infection). Cell type and time point are not known. The V and J genes are TRBV7-7 and TRBJ2-4; D is perhaps TRBD1 or TRBD2 (5 bases each). Sequenced material: PBMCs or a T cell subset sorted from them (not recorded which). The CDR3 DNA reads as TGTGCCAGCAGCTCATTGGGACCCAAGGTAGCCAAAAACATTCAGTACTTC. Its protein product is CASSSLGPKVAKNIQYF.